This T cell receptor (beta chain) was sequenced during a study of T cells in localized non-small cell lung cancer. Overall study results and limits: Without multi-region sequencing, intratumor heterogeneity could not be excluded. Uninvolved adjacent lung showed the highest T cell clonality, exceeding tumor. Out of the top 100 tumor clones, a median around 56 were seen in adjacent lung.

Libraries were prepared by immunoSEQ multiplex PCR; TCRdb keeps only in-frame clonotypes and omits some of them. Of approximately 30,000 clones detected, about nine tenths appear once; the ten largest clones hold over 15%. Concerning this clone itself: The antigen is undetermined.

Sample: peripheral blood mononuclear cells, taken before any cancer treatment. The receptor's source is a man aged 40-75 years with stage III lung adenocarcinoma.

The CDR3 DNA follows: TGTGCCACGAAGGGGGCTCTGGGCAATCAGCCCCAGCATTTT. It codes for CATKGALGNQPQHF. The chain joins TRBV10-3 to TRBJ1-5, with TRBD1 identical over 7 bases. Germline V CDR1 and CDR2: ENHRY, SYGVKD. V lost 10 bases and J lost 2; bases outside the gene matches: 8. The CDR3 sequence is 14 residues long.